This entry features one T cell receptor (beta chain) sequence. As yet, its antigen is unknown. The data were taken from a study of memory CD4+ T cells and cytomegalovirus serostatus. Study at large: Donors were healthy Belgian adults, 9 CMV seropositive and around 24 seronegative.

Germline lookup yields CDR1 SGHTA and CDR2 FQGTGA. This CDR3 has 15 amino acids. V was shortened by 3 bases and J by 5 bases, with 17 bases between the two germline ends. General study points: Repertoires predicted CMV serostatus with median bootstrapped AUC of approximately 0.94. Suggested: most of the CMV-linked TCR signature lies in CD4+ memory cells.

Authors' data handling: Out-of-frame sequences were removed, leaving around 2.2 million distinct TCRbeta sequences. Assay used: immunoSEQ multiplex PCR; TCRdb lists only in-frame clones, some missing. D and trimming come from the DNA, and the V and J calls and clone size come from that table. The sample has 80,000 to 100,000 clones; about four fifths are singletons. Single viable CD3+CD4+CD8-CD45RO+ cells were sorted as the memory CD4+ T cells. This receptor was identified in an adult in good health and CMV-seropositive. Material for sequencing was memory CD4+ T cells from blood. V is TRBV7-3 and J is TRBJ2-7, with a possible D match to TRBD2 (6 bases). The CDR3 coding sequence is TGTGCCAGCAGCTTTGCCCCGATGGCGGGGAACGAGCAGTACTTC. This gives the protein CASSFAPMAGNEQYF.